Below, one T cell receptor (beta chain) is given with its context. TCRdb reanalyzed the 5' RACE reads, giving one entry per CDR3 protein sequence and no DNA. The table for this sample gives a few hundred thousand distinct CDR3 sequences. This sample is drawn from a study of T cells expressing NK-cell markers. This CDR3 is built from 13 residues. Germline CDR1 DFQATT, CDR2 SNEGSKA (reference sequence). The rearrangement links TRBV20-1 to TRBJ1-1. Sequenced material: blood T cells: a sorted CD56 or NKG2C T cell subset, CD4+ or CD8+ T cells, or bulk PBMC T cells (not recorded which). This clonotype was sampled from a man younger than 35 in good health. Here the CDR3 reads CSASGVRTNEAFF.